Listed below are T cell receptor beta chains from one sample, sequenced in a study of T-cell memory formation after mild COVID-19. MiXCR, run by TCRdb on the 5' RACE reads, gives a single entry per CDR3 protein. The sample contains more than 350,000 distinct CDR3 sequences, roughly 21% of which appear only once. Sequencing was carried out using PBMCs or a T cell subset sorted from them (not recorded which). The receptors were sampled from an adult woman who had mild COVID-19 (a few samples of this study predate the infection). Cell type and time point are not known. The CDR3 runs from the conserved cysteine through the conserved F or W. A D gene is named only where the DNA matches it firmly. A row's size may be missing; if present it is once, few, many or a size class.

j_gene | d_gene | v_gene | abundance | CDR3aa | CDR3nt
TRBJ1-1 | TRBD1 | TRBV25-1 | few | CASSTGDSTEAFF | TGTGCCAGCAGTACAGGGGATAGCACTGAAGCTTTCTTT
TRBJ1-2 | TRBD1 | TRBV5-1 | - | CASSIEDRAHGYTF | TGCGCCAGCAGCATTGAGGACAGGGCTCATGGCTACACCTTC
TRBJ1-2 | - | TRBV7-2 | - | CASSLGRTDLYGYTF | TGTGCCAGCAGCTTGGGACGGACCGACTTATATGGCTACACCTTC
TRBJ1-2 | TRBD1 | TRBV6-5 | - | CASRAGQGHGYTF | TGTGCCAGCAGGGCCGGACAGGGCCATGGCTACACCTTC
TRBJ1-2 | TRBD1 | TRBV3-1 | - | CASSLGTGVKGYGYTF | TGTGCCAGCAGCCTCGGGACAGGGGTTAAGGGCTATGGCTACACCTTC
TRBJ1-5 | - | TRBV12-3/TRBV12-4 | many | CASSLNIGQPQHF | TGTGCCAGCAGTCTCAATATAGGTCAGCCCCAGCATTTT
TRBJ2-7 | - | TRBV27 | - | CASSRSPGVSSYEQYF | TGTGCCAGCAGTCGATCACCTGGAGTAAGCTCCTACGAGCAGTACTTC
TRBJ1-5 | TRBD1 | TRBV7-2 | - | CASSLRAGGARPQHF | TGTGCCAGCAGCTTAAGGGCAGGGGGAGCAAGGCCCCAGCATTTT
TRBJ2-7 | TRBD1 | TRBV7-9 | - | CASSFGKGAREQYF | TGTGCCAGCAGCTTCGGAAAGGGGGCGAGGGAGCAGTACTTC
TRBJ2-1 | TRBD2 | TRBV6-5 | few | CASSLTSGRAFYNEQFF | TGTGCCAGCAGCCTGACTAGCGGGAGGGCCTTTTACAATGAGCAGTTCTTC
TRBJ2-7 | - | TRBV6-2/TRBV6-3 | few | CATGVRTYEQYF | TGTGCCACCGGGGTCCGGACCTACGAGCAGTACTTC
TRBJ2-7 | TRBD2 | TRBV4-1 | few | CASSRLAGGIYEQYF | TGCGCCAGCAGCCGACTAGCGGGAGGAATCTACGAGCAGTACTTC
TRBJ2-4 | - | TRBV4-1 | - | CASSQVLQGRGKNIQYF | TGCGCCAGCAGCCAAGTTCTGCAGGGACGTGGCAAAAACATTCAGTACTTC
TRBJ1-6 | TRBD1 | TRBV2 | - | CASSYGTGGSPLHF | TGTGCCAGCAGTTACGGGACAGGGGGTTCACCCCTCCACTTT
TRBJ1-4 | - | TRBV12-3/TRBV12-4 | few | CASSSSSARMRWLFF | TGTGCCAGCAGTTCATCCTCGGCTCGAATGAGGTGGCTGTTTTTT
TRBJ1-1 | - | TRBV6-5 | few | CASSQAGGGKTFF | TGTGCCAGCAGTCAAGCCGGGGGAGGCAAAACTTTCTTT
TRBJ2-5 | TRBD2 | TRBV29-1 | - | CSVREGPVETQYF | TGCAGCGTTCGGGAGGGCCCGGTCGAGACCCAGTACTTC
TRBJ1-2 | TRBD1 | TRBV2 | - | CASTPTPGQNYGYTF | TGTGCCAGCACACCCACCCCGGGACAGAACTATGGCTACACCTTC
TRBJ2-7 | - | TRBV5-4 | - | CASSHRTRTWEQYF | TGTGCCAGCAGCCATCGCACGCGGACTTGGGAGCAGTACTTC
TRBJ2-7 | - | TRBV7-9 | few | CASSGRQSYEQYF | TGTGCCAGCAGCGGGAGACAGTCCTACGAGCAGTACTTC